A selection of T cell receptor beta chains follows, all from one sample in a study of CD8 T cells in ankylosing spondylitis. Each CDR3 protein gets one entry after TCRdb re-called the 5' RACE reads with MiXCR. The sample lists roughly 260,000 distinct CDR3 sequences, about 19% seen once, with less than 9% in the top ten. The sequencing input was blood, either unsorted or a sorted T cell fraction (not recorded which). These receptors all come from a male donor with ankylosing spondylitis or in good health (not recorded which). Both conserved end residues are part of each CDR3. The D gene is left open where the match is weak. A clone size is listed for some rows: how often the clone was seen (once, few, many), or a class if it is expanded.

j_call: TRBJ1-1; d_call: .; v_call: TRBV12-3/TRBV12-4; clone_size: many; cdr3_nt: TGTGCCAGCAGTTTCTCAGGCCTAAACACTGAAGCTTTCTTT; cdr3_aa: CASSFSGLNTEAFF
j_call: TRBJ1-1; d_call: .; v_call: TRBV27; clone_size: few; cdr3_nt: TGTGCCAGCAGTTTATCCCCTGTAACAGCTGAAGCTTTCTTT; cdr3_aa: CASSLSPVTAEAFF
j_call: TRBJ1-2; d_call: .; v_call: TRBV6-5; clone_size: many; cdr3_nt: TGTGCCAGCAGTAACCGAGACAAAGACTATGGCTACACCTTC; cdr3_aa: CASSNRDKDYGYTF
j_call: TRBJ1-3; d_call: .; v_call: TRBV7-7; clone_size: few; cdr3_nt: TGTGCTAGCAGCCCGGACACCTCTGGAAACACCATATATTTT; cdr3_aa: CASSPDTSGNTIYF
j_call: TRBJ2-1; d_call: .; v_call: TRBV20-1; clone_size: many; cdr3_nt: TGCAGTGCTAGGAGGGGCGATGAGCAGTTCTTC; cdr3_aa: CSARRGDEQFF
j_call: TRBJ1-1; d_call: .; v_call: TRBV20-1; clone_size: few; cdr3_nt: TGCAGTGCCAGGCCTACAGTTCGGCGGAACACTGAAGCTTTCTTT; cdr3_aa: CSARPTVRRNTEAFF
j_call: TRBJ2-1; d_call: .; v_call: TRBV4-2; clone_size: few; cdr3_nt: TGTGCCAGCAGCCAAGATGGCCAGGGAGGGGGGCACGCCTACAATGAGCAGTTCTTC; cdr3_aa: CASSQDGQGGGHAYNEQFF
j_call: TRBJ1-6; d_call: .; v_call: TRBV6-5; clone_size: few; cdr3_nt: TGTGCCAGCAGTTACGGGCAGGGGAATAATTCACCCCTCCACTTT; cdr3_aa: CASSYGQGNNSPLHF
j_call: TRBJ2-1; d_call: TRBD2; v_call: TRBV20-1; clone_size: few; cdr3_nt: TGCAGTGCTAGACACTTACTAGCGGGAGGATTTGAGCAGTTCTTC; cdr3_aa: CSARHLLAGGFEQFF
j_call: TRBJ1-2; d_call: .; v_call: TRBV10-3; clone_size: few; cdr3_nt: TGTGCCATCAAACCCATTACAGGGTCAACTGGCTACACCTTC; cdr3_aa: CAIKPITGSTGYTF
j_call: TRBJ1-2; d_call: .; v_call: TRBV29-1; clone_size: .; cdr3_nt: TGCAGCGTTCCCCGGCGGAATAACTATGGCTACACCTTC; cdr3_aa: CSVPRRNNYGYTF
j_call: TRBJ1-5; d_call: .; v_call: TRBV20-1; clone_size: .; cdr3_nt: TGCAGTGCTAGTATGGGGGAGTTCAATCAGCCCCAGCATTTT; cdr3_aa: CSASMGEFNQPQHF
j_call: TRBJ1-1; d_call: TRBD1; v_call: TRBV10-3; clone_size: .; cdr3_nt: TGTGCCATCAGCCGGGACAGGTACACTGAAGCTTTCTTT; cdr3_aa: CAISRDRYTEAFF
j_call: TRBJ2-4; d_call: .; v_call: TRBV7-2; clone_size: many; cdr3_nt: TGTGCCAGCAGCTTAGAGGGGACGGCTCGAGGAAACATTCAGTACTTC; cdr3_aa: CASSLEGTARGNIQYF
j_call: TRBJ1-3; d_call: .; v_call: TRBV20-1; clone_size: .; cdr3_nt: TGCAGTGCTGATACAGGGTCTGGAAACACCATATATTTT; cdr3_aa: CSADTGSGNTIYF
j_call: TRBJ2-1; d_call: TRBD2; v_call: TRBV5-1; clone_size: .; cdr3_nt: TGCGCCAGCAGCTTGACGCTAGCGGGGGGGCCCGATGAGCAGTTCTTC; cdr3_aa: CASSLTLAGGPDEQFF
j_call: TRBJ1-5; d_call: TRBD1; v_call: TRBV12-3/TRBV12-4; clone_size: .; cdr3_nt: TGTGCCAGCACCTTAGGGGGCGTAGGACAGCCCCAGCATTTT; cdr3_aa: CASTLGGVGQPQHF
j_call: TRBJ2-3; d_call: .; v_call: TRBV29-1; clone_size: many; cdr3_nt: TGCAGCGTCGACAGCACAGATACGCAGTATTTT; cdr3_aa: CSVDSTDTQYF
j_call: TRBJ2-5; d_call: .; v_call: TRBV28; clone_size: .; cdr3_nt: TGTGCCACCTTCCGACAGGCGGAGACCCAGTACTTC; cdr3_aa: CATFRQAETQYF
j_call: TRBJ2-3; d_call: .; v_call: TRBV5-6; clone_size: .; cdr3_nt: TGTGCCAGCAGCAAAACAGGGGAGGGTTCAGATACGCAGTATTTT; cdr3_aa: CASSKTGEGSDTQYF
j_call: TRBJ2-1; d_call: .; v_call: TRBV14; clone_size: few; cdr3_nt: TGTGCCAGCAGCCAGGGGGTTTATAGCTCCTACAATGAGCAGTTCTTC; cdr3_aa: CASSQGVYSSYNEQFF
j_call: TRBJ1-2; d_call: TRBD1; v_call: TRBV20-1; clone_size: .; cdr3_nt: TGCAGTGCTAGAGCCTCGGGACAGACTAACTATGGCTACACCTTC; cdr3_aa: CSARASGQTNYGYTF